This T cell receptor beta chain was sequenced during a study of blood T cell repertoires in COVID-19. At the level of the study: Samples came from the United States, Italy and Spain, spanning acute and convalescent COVID-19. The analysed material was cDNA or gDNA that came from T cells, B-cell-depleted T cells, or PBMCs.

Original handling: It was from reference gene primer amplification that nucleated cell counts were estimated. Assay used: immunoSEQ multiplex PCR; TCRdb lists only in-frame clones, some missing. That table is the source of V, J and clone size, and D and trimming were worked out from the DNA. The repertoire has about 50,000 clones, around four fifths of them found once; the top ten carry less than 3%. This CDR3 region has 14 residues. CDR1 MNHEY and CDR2 SVGAGI come from the germline V gene. V was clipped by 6 bases and J by 0 bases, with 11 bases between them. The origin of this receptor is a woman aged 55-69 years with acute or convalescent COVID-19. Sequences were obtained from peripheral blood. The chain recombines TRBV6-5 with TRBJ1-1; a weak D match, TRBD1 (5 bases). The CDR3 loop reads CASRHRSLNTEAFF. CDR3 bases: TGTGCCAGCAGACACAGGTCGCTGAACACTGAAGCTTTCTTT.